This TCR beta chain was recorded in a study of OX40 agonist ivuxolimab in advanced cancers. About the research overall: At doses from 0.01 to 10 mg/kg, patients were given intravenous ivuxolimab every 2 weeks. Previous treatment with anti-PD-1, anti-PD-L1 or anti-CTLA-4 therapy was allowed; 40% had received some. Study-wide results and limits: On average, CD8+ T cells showed a greater number of expanded clones than CD4+. No antigen was identified for the clonally expanded peripheral T cells.

On this clone itself: The antigen is not known.

The protocol was immunoSEQ multiplex PCR, while the TCRdb copy is restricted to in-frame clones and leaves out a portion. The sample shows 50,000 or so clones, about 88% of them seen only once. Deletions cut 5 bases from V and 2 bases from J, with 13 bases between. The V gene's germline CDR1 is LNHDA and CDR2 SQIVND (reference sequence). The CDR3 spans 15 residues. The TCR was taken from an adult with an advanced solid tumor such as melanoma, head and neck, liver or kidney cancer. The gene calls are TRBV19 and TRBJ1-3; tentative D call: TRBD1 (6 bases). The material was CD4+ or CD8+ T cells sorted from blood, obtained in a trial of the OX40 agonist ivuxolimab. This chain's CDR3 is CASSLWGGTGNTIYF. Written as DNA, the CDR3 is TGTGCCAGTAGTCTCTGGGGGGGCACTGGAAACACCATATATTTT.